A single sample gave rise to the 5 T cell receptor beta chains below, sequenced in a study of cytomegalovirus exposure and HLA in healthy donors. 13 Jbeta primers and 60 Vbeta primers were used for the PCR. Sequenced by immunoSEQ multiplex PCR; TCRdb stores in-frame clones only, minus some. The sample shows under 150,000 clones, around 78% of them seen only once. The sequencing sample was made of PBMCs. These receptors were collected from a woman between 45 and 60 years old in good health and CMV-seronegative.

The chain carries TRBV15 and TRBJ2-5, with D uncertain. The V and J ends lost 2 bases and 2 bases respectively, with 9 bases between them. The CDR3 totals 14 residues. Germline V lookup: CDR1 LNHNV, CDR2 YYDKDF (reference sequence). CDR3 amino acids: CATSRWRGQETQYF. The CDR3 bases are TGTGCCACCAGCAGATGGCGAGGACAAGAGACCCAGTACTTC. The variable domain in full, with the rest retrieved from reference TRBV15 and TRBJ2-5, is DAMVIQNPRYQVTQFGKPVTLSCSQTLNHNVMYWYQQKSSQAPKLLFHYYDKDFNNEADTPDNFQSRRPNTSFCFLDIRSPGLGDTAMYLCATSRWRGQETQYFGPGTRLLVL.

This chain links TRBV15 with TRBJ2-3, with 8 bases aligning to TRBD1. From germline, CDR1 is LNHNV and CDR2 YYDKDF (reference sequence). V lost 3 bases and J lost 2; bases outside the gene matches: 4. CDR3 length: 15 amino acids. The CDR3 coding sequence is TGTGCCACCAGCAGGAGGACAGGGATCACAGATACGCAGTATTTT. It codes for CATSRRTGITDTQYF.

The sample holds a few counts of this clone. The chain couples TRBV19 to TRBJ1-1; 8 bases align to TRBD1. From germline, CDR1 is LNHDA and CDR2 SQIVND (reference sequence). V lost 5 bases and J lost 1; bases outside the gene matches: 6. The CDR3 is 15 amino acids. The CDR3 bases are TGTGCCAGTAGTTCCTCGACAGGGGCGAACACTGAAGCTTTCTTT. Encoded protein: CASSSSTGANTEAFF.

This clone was recorded a few times. This chain's CDR3 is CASSRHRGYTEAFF. The CDR3 nucleotides are TGTGCCAGCAGTCGCCACAGGGGGTACACTGAAGCTTTCTTT. This chain links TRBV6-1 with TRBJ1-1, with 8 bases that match TRBD1. The V and J ends lost 5 bases and 3 bases, in that order; junction bases with no gene match: 5. The CDR3 contains 14 residues. Germline values: CDR1 MNHNS, CDR2 SASEGT.

This clone was seen a single time. This chain joins TRBV13 and TRBJ1-2; 10 positions agree with TRBD1. This CDR3 is built from 14 residues. Trimming cost V 1 base and J 8 bases; bases outside gene matches: 4. Per germline, CDR1 PRHDT and CDR2 FYEKMQ (reference sequence). CDR3 bases: TGTGCCAGCAGCTTAGAGGGGACAGGGGAGGGCTACACCTTC. It specifies CASSLEGTGEGYTF.